This is a list of T cell receptor beta chains from one sample in a study of T cell clones after liver transplantation. Sequencing was performed with immunoSEQ multiplex PCR; in TCRdb, only in-frame clones are kept and a portion is missing. The sample includes under 150,000 clones, 90% of them seen just once. Sequences were derived from CD4+ T cells from blood, sampled 12 months after liver transplant. The receptor set was obtained from a human patient who received a liver transplant. The graft donor may have given rise to some T cells. The CDR3 runs from the conserved cysteine through the conserved F or W. A D gene is named only where the DNA matches it firmly. A row's size may be missing; if present it is once, few, many or a size class.

d_gene	abundance	j_gene	v_gene	len	CDR3aa	CDR3nt
TRBD2	NA	TRBJ2-7	TRBV5-1	13	CASRSSGRGEQYF	TGCGCCAGCAGAAGTAGCGGGAGAGGAGAGCAGTACTTC
NA	NA	TRBJ1-2	TRBV18	12	CASSPIGVGYTF	TGTGCCAGCTCACCTATTGGGGTTGGCTACACCTTC
NA	NA	TRBJ1-1	TRBV6-1	13	CASGEGPNTEAFF	TGTGCCAGCGGTGAGGGGCCCAACACTGAAGCTTTCTTT
NA	NA	TRBJ1-3	TRBV5-6	15	CASSYDRFSGNTIYF	TGTGCCAGCAGCTATGACAGGTTTTCTGGAAACACCATATATTTT
NA	NA	TRBJ2-6	TRBV28	17	CASSPRAGNSGANVLTF	TGTGCCAGCAGCCCCAGGGCGGGGAACTCTGGGGCCAACGTCCTGACTTTC
NA	NA	TRBJ2-1	TRBV4-2	12	CASSRPNNEQFF	TGTGCCAGCAGCCGCCCCAACAATGAGCAGTTCTTC
NA	NA	TRBJ2-3	TRBV6-1	14	CASSDQGITDTQYF	TGTGCCAGCAGTGACCAGGGAATCACAGATACGCAGTATTTT
TRBD1	NA	TRBJ1-4	TRBV6-1	15	CASRPRGQGGEKLFF	TGTGCCAGCAGACCTCGAGGACAGGGAGGGGAAAAACTGTTTTTT
NA	once	TRBJ1-4	TRBV28	14	CASSLVGVGEKLFF	TGTGCCAGCAGTTTGGTAGGGGTAGGTGAAAAACTGTTTTTT
TRBD1	NA	TRBJ2-1	TRBV2	13	CASKADRDNEQFF	TGTGCCAGCAAGGCGGACAGGGACAATGAGCAGTTCTTC
TRBD1	NA	TRBJ2-7	TRBV11-2	16	CASTPGRGDRVYEQYF	TGTGCCAGCACCCCAGGTCGGGGGGACAGGGTCTACGAGCAGTACTTC
TRBD1	once	TRBJ2-2	TRBV5-4	17	CASSPIRGTASLGELFF	TGTGCCAGCTCTCCTATCCGAGGGACAGCCTCTCTTGGGGAGCTGTTTTTT
NA	NA	TRBJ2-3	TRBV5-1	13	CASSGTTGYTQYF	TGCGCCAGCAGCGGTACAACAGGTTATACGCAGTATTTT
NA	NA	TRBJ2-3	TRBV10-3	12	CAISESWDTQYF	TGTGCCATCAGTGAGTCGTGGGATACGCAGTATTTT
TRBD2	NA	TRBJ2-5	TRBV18	17	CASSPSASGRSGETQYF	TGTGCCAGCTCACCATCGGCTAGCGGGAGGTCTGGAGAGACCCAGTACTTC
NA	NA	TRBJ2-7	TRBV9	14	CASSVGAARYEQYF	TGTGCCAGCAGCGTAGGGGCGGCCCGCTACGAGCAGTACTTC
NA	once	TRBJ1-2	TRBV11-2	13	CASSLKANYGYTF	TGTGCCAGCAGCTTGAAGGCCAACTATGGCTACACCTTC
NA	NA	TRBJ2-7	TRBV5-1	16	CASSLGGGSLAYEQYF	TGCGCCAGCAGCCTCGGGGGTGGATCCCTGGCCTACGAGCAGTACTTC
NA	NA	TRBJ1-4	TRBV11-2	16	CASSLVRGAKGEKLFF	TGTGCCAGCAGCTTAGTAAGGGGCGCAAAGGGCGAAAAACTGTTTTTT
NA	NA	TRBJ2-6	TRBV15	15	CATSRDSAGANVLTF	TGTGCCACCAGCAGAGACTCCGCTGGGGCCAACGTCCTGACTTTC
TRBD1	NA	TRBJ1-1	TRBV28	15	CASSSRQGRVTEAFF	TGTGCCAGCAGTTCAAGACAGGGGCGGGTCACTGAAGCTTTCTTT
NA	medium-sized	TRBJ2-2	TRBV19	15	CASSTTVTATGELFF	TGTGCCAGTAGTACAACAGTTACCGCCACCGGGGAGCTGTTTTTT
TRBD1	NA	TRBJ1-3	TRBV5-1	14	CASSQQGGGNTIYF	TGCGCCAGCAGCCAACAGGGGGGAGGAAACACCATATATTTT
NA	NA	TRBJ2-5	TRBV28	16	CASSPPSLAISKTQYF	TGTGCCAGCAGTCCCCCAAGCCTAGCTATTTCCAAGACCCAGTACTTC
NA	NA	TRBJ2-2	TRBV30	14	CAWRDRDETGELFF	TGTGCCTGGAGGGATCGAGACGAGACCGGGGAGCTGTTTTTT
NA	NA	TRBJ2-7	TRBV4-2	15	CASSQGSSQSYEQYF	TGTGCCAGCAGCCAAGGGTCTAGTCAGTCCTACGAGCAGTACTTC
NA	NA	TRBJ1-5	TRBV6-1	15	CASSEALGATQPQHF	TGTGCCAGCAGTGAAGCTCTGGGGGCCACTCAGCCCCAGCATTTT
NA	NA	TRBJ2-7	TRBV7-2	15	CASSPTLDRHYEQYF	TGTGCCAGCAGCCCTACGTTGGACAGACACTACGAGCAGTACTTC
TRBD2	NA	TRBJ2-1	TRBV5-1	18	CASSGGLATSGRANEQFF	TGCGCCAGCAGCGGGGGCTTGGCTACTAGCGGGAGAGCCAATGAGCAGTTCTTC
NA	NA	TRBJ2-3	TRBV6-5	14	CASSPYTFTDTQYF	TGTGCCAGCAGCCCCTACACCTTCACAGATACGCAGTATTTT
TRBD2	NA	TRBJ2-1	TRBV7-3	15	CASSSRTSALGEQFF	TGTGCCAGCAGCTCGCGGACTAGTGCCCTCGGGGAGCAGTTCTTC
TRBD2	NA	TRBJ2-7	TRBV27	17	CASSSRQSGGAYYEQYF	TGTGCCAGCAGTTCCCGGCAATCCGGGGGGGCATATTACGAGCAGTACTTC
NA	NA	TRBJ2-3	TRBV7-9	13	CASSFPRGDTQYF	TGTGCCAGCAGCTTTCCCAGGGGAGATACGCAGTATTTT
TRBD1	NA	TRBJ2-3	TRBV7-3	14	CASSLAGGADTQYF	TGTGCCAGCAGCCTAGCAGGGGGAGCAGATACGCAGTATTTT
NA	NA	TRBJ1-5	TRBV30	13	CAWSAGDNQPQHF	TGTGCCTGGAGTGCAGGGGACAATCAGCCCCAGCATTTT
NA	NA	TRBJ2-3	TRBV9	15	CASTFSGYSTDTQYF	TGTGCCAGTACATTCTCAGGGTATAGCACAGATACGCAGTATTTT
NA	once	TRBJ2-2	TRBV7-6	15	CASSLGSGTTGELFF	TGTGCCAGCAGCTTAGGGTCAGGGACCACCGGGGAGCTGTTTTTT
NA	NA	TRBJ1-3	TRBV6-1	15	CASSTAGNSGNTIYF	TGTGCCAGCAGTACCGCAGGGAACTCTGGAAACACCATATATTTT
TRBD2	once	TRBJ2-7	TRBV7-2	15	CASSLAREVHYEQYF	TGTGCCAGCAGCTTAGCGCGGGAGGTTCACTACGAGCAGTACTTC
NA	NA	TRBJ2-3	TRBV5-4	15	CASNPSMGGTDTQYF	TGTGCCAGCAACCCCAGTATGGGGGGAACAGATACGCAGTATTTT
NA	once	TRBJ2-5	TRBV20-1	9	CSAPKTQYF	TGCAGTGCTCCGAAGACCCAGTACTTC
NA	NA	TRBJ1-2	TRBV30	10	CASGGSGYTF	TGTGCCTCCGGCGGGTCAGGCTACACCTTC
NA	once	TRBJ1-5	TRBV19	16	CASSRGAANHNQPQHF	TGTGCCAGTAGTAGAGGGGCCGCGAACCACAATCAGCCCCAGCATTTT
NA	NA	TRBJ2-3	TRBV28	16	CASSSHGAESTDTQYF	TGTGCCAGCAGTTCCCACGGAGCGGAGAGCACAGATACGCAGTATTTT
TRBD1	once	TRBJ1-5	TRBV7-8	15	CASSPDRVGNQPQHF	TGTGCCAGCAGCCCGGACAGGGTAGGCAATCAGCCCCAGCATTTT
TRBD1	NA	TRBJ2-1	TRBV10-1	17	CASSERPGQGVHNEQFF	TGCGCCAGCAGTGAGAGGCCGGGACAGGGGGTCCACAATGAGCAGTTCTTC
NA	NA	TRBJ2-1	TRBV28	13	CASSLYPDNEQFF	TGTGCCAGCAGTTTATACCCGGACAATGAGCAGTTCTTC
TRBD2	NA	TRBJ2-3	TRBV5-1	18	CASSLEAGGVRRTDTQYF	TGCGCCAGCAGCTTGGAAGCGGGAGGGGTCCGCCGCACAGATACGCAGTATTTT
NA	NA	TRBJ1-1	TRBV5-1	15	CASSSGGAKNTEAFF	TGCGCCAGCAGCTCCGGGGGGGCCAAGAACACTGAAGCTTTCTTT
NA	NA	TRBJ2-1	TRBV4-2	17	CASSQDLADPSYNEQFF	TGTGCCAGCAGCCAAGATCTGGCGGACCCGTCGTACAATGAGCAGTTCTTC
TRBD2	NA	TRBJ2-1	TRBV9	15	CASSELAYSYNEQFF	TGTGCCAGCAGCGAACTAGCGTACAGCTACAATGAGCAGTTCTTC
NA	NA	TRBJ1-4	TRBV7-9	14	CASSRGTTNEKLFF	TGTGCCAGCAGCCGCGGGACAACTAATGAAAAACTGTTTTTT